These 24 T cell receptor beta chains share one sample of origin, sequenced in a study of blood T cell repertoires in COVID-19. Some clones are missing from TCRdb's copy, which holds only in-frame ones; the method was immunoSEQ multiplex PCR. Of 270,000 or so clones listed, more than 65% are singletons. What was sequenced was peripheral blood. The origin of the receptors is a woman younger than 35 with acute or convalescent COVID-19.

CDR3 bases: TGTGCCAGCAGCTTAGATCCGGGGGAGAGTTCACCCCTCCACTTT. It encodes CASSLDPGESSPLHF. The gene calls are TRBV11-2 and TRBJ1-6; weak D call: TRBD1 (5 bases). Germline V gene sequence: CDR1 SGHAT, CDR2 FQNNGV. This CDR3 is built from 15 residues. Trimming removed 0 bases from V and 9 bases from J, with 12 bases in between.

The chain couples TRBV30 to TRBJ1-2; D is unresolved. Germline V lookup: CDR1 GTSNPN, CDR2 SVGIG (reference sequence). V lost 1 base and J 5 bases, leaving 8 bases between the germline ends. The CDR3 runs 12 residues. The chain's CDR3 is CAWSDMEYGYTF. As DNA, the CDR3 is TGTGCCTGGAGTGATATGGAGTATGGCTACACCTTC.

J is TRBJ1-1 and V is TRBV3-1 (or the pseudogene TRBV3-2); D is perhaps TRBD1 (5 bases). This CDR3 has 13 amino acids. The ends were cut back, 1 base at V and 5 bases at J, with 8 bases in the middle. Germline V CDR1 and CDR2: LGHDT, YNNKEL (reference sequence). In nucleotides, the CDR3 is TGTGCCAGCAGCCAAGTCCGGGGGACTGAAGCTTTCTTT. Amino acids: CASSQVRGTEAFF.

The chain couples TRBV27 to TRBJ1-4, with D unclear. This CDR3 has 14 residues. Germline V gene data show CDR1 as MNHEY and CDR2 as SMNVEV (reference sequence). Trimming cost V 6 bases and J 3 bases, with 11 bases left between them. The CDR3 DNA reads as TGTGCCAGCAGCCTCTTCGGGGCTAATGAAAAACTGTTTTTT. Protein: CASSLFGANEKLFF.

The chain combines TRBV7-6 with TRBJ2-1, with TRBD2 matching 8 bases. The V segment lost 4 bases and the J segment 12 bases; nucleotides outside the gene matches: 8. The germline CDR1 and CDR2 sequences are SGHVS and FNYEAQ. There are 13 residues in the CDR3. CDR3 protein: CASSSTGGSGQFF. The CDR3 nucleotides are TGTGCCAGCAGCTCCACGGGGGGGTCAGGGCAGTTCTTC.

V gene TRBV21-1 combines with J gene TRBJ2-2; the DNA was not used to check the table's D call, TRBD2. TRBV21-1 is noted as a pseudogene. This CDR3 region has 18 residues. This chain's CDR3 is CASSKGPLAGKHTGELFF. The CDR3 DNA reads as TGTGCCAGCAGCAAAGGCCCCCTAGCGGGCAAACACACCGGGGAGCTGTTTTTT.

The chain joins TRBV30 to TRBJ2-7; a weak D match, TRBD1 (5 bases). Germline V gives CDR1 GTSNPN, CDR2 SVGIG (reference sequence). With 0 bases removed from V and 3 bases from J, the gap between germline ends came to 9 bases. The length of the CDR3 is 13 residues. The CDR3 protein is CAWSVQEYYEQYF. The DNA for the CDR3 is TGTGCCTGGAGTGTACAGGAATACTACGAGCAGTACTTC.

In regard to this clone: The sample contains more than one DNA sequence encoding this CDR3. The chain has TRBV6-5 and TRBJ2-7; 8 bases are shared with TRBD1. Germline CDR1 is MNHEY and CDR2 is SVGAGI. CDR3 length equals 15 residues. V dropped 0 bases and J dropped 4; count of bases not matched to a gene: 5. The CDR3, as DNA: TGTGCCAGCAGTTACTCATCAGGGGGCGAGTACGAGCAGTACTTC. It is translated as CASSYSSGGEYEQYF.

The genes are TRBV3-1 (or the pseudogene TRBV3-2) and TRBJ2-5, with 9 bases that match TRBD2. This CDR3 is built from 15 residues. With V trimmed by 5 bases and J by 5 bases, 9 bases remained unmatched. Germline lookup yields CDR1 LGHDT and CDR2 YNNKEL (reference sequence). The CDR3 DNA reads TGTGCCAGCAGCTTGATAGCGGGAGCGGGTGAGACCCAGTACTTC. Its protein product is CASSLIAGAGETQYF.

This clone occurred once. V is TRBV4-3 and J is TRBJ2-1; 9 bases are a match to TRBD2. The V gene's germline CDR1 is LGHNA and CDR2 YSLEER. The junction had 3 bases not matched to a gene; V was cut back by 4 bases and J by 5 bases. This CDR3 contains 14 residues. CDR3 in amino acids: CASSPGLADNEQFF. CDR3 in DNA: TGCGCCAGCAGCCCGGGACTAGCAGACAATGAGCAGTTCTTC.

The chain couples TRBV5-1 to TRBJ2-3; maybe TRBD2 (6 bases). CDR3 length: 17 residues. Germline V gene lookup returns CDR1 SGHRS and CDR2 YFSETQ. Trimming stripped 0 bases from V and 4 bases from J, with 18 bases between. Here the CDR3 DNA reads TGCGCCAGCAGCTTGGTTGGGACCCCTTCGGGGGCAGATACGCAGTATTTT. This codes for CASSLVGTPSGADTQYF.

In this sample, this clone is medium-sized. For the CDR3, the DNA is TGTGCCTGGAGAACGGGACAGACCTACGAGCAGTACTTC. It specifies CAWRTGQTYEQYF. The V gene is TRBV30, the J gene TRBJ2-7, with TRBD1 matching over 7 bases. The ends lost 3 bases at V and 2 bases at J; junction bases unmatched: 4. CDR1 is GTSNPN, CDR2 SVGIG, per germline (reference sequence). The CDR3 is made up of 13 amino acids.

The chain carries TRBV4-3 and TRBJ2-1; D call uncertain. Trimming took 0 bases from V and 2 from J, leaving 5 bases between them. The CDR3 runs 14 residues. From germline, CDR1 is LGHNA and CDR2 YSLEER. The CDR3 spells CASSQDGPYNEQFF. In DNA, the CDR3 is TGCGCCAGCAGCCAAGATGGGCCCTACAATGAGCAGTTCTTC.

This clone was recorded a few times. The chain recombines TRBV27 with TRBJ2-5; 9 nucleotides match TRBD2. Germline V lookup: CDR1 MNHEY, CDR2 SMNVEV (reference sequence). With 6 bases clipped from V and 5 bases from J, the junction kept 7 bases outside the gene matches. This CDR3 spans 14 amino acids. CDR3: CASSKLAGRETQYF. The CDR3, as DNA: TGTGCCAGCAGCAAGCTAGCGGGACGGGAGACCCAGTACTTC.

This chain links TRBV6-2 or TRBV6-3 with TRBJ2-5; D is possibly TRBD1 (5 bases). The CDR3 consists of 14 residues. Germline CDR1 and CDR2: MNHEY and SVGEGT. V lost 2 bases to trimming and J lost 3 bases, with 10 bases between them. The CDR3 region is CASSYAQGKETQYF. CDR3 in DNA: TGTGCCAGCAGTTACGCCCAGGGTAAAGAGACCCAGTACTTC.

The gene calls are TRBV28 and TRBJ1-3, with a possible D match to TRBD1 (5 bases). The CDR3 is 14 residues long. Germline assignment: CDR1 MDHEN and CDR2 SYDVKM. V was cut by 3 bases and J by 5 bases, with 11 bases left in between. The CDR3 sequence is CASSFGGNRNTIYF. The CDR3 nucleotides are TGTGCCAGCAGTTTTGGGGGGAATAGAAACACCATATATTTT.

This clone showed up just once. The chain employs TRBV19 and TRBJ2-2; TRBD2 might be the D (6 bases). The CDR3 length is 15 residues. The germline V gene has CDR1 LNHDA and CDR2 SQIVND (reference sequence). V was pared by 3 bases and J by 3 bases, with 11 bases between. CDR3 bases: TGTGCCAGTAGTATGGCTAGCGCCTACACCGGGGAGCTGTTTTTT. Protein sequence: CASSMASAYTGELFF.

The sample holds a few counts of this clone. The rearrangement links TRBV29-1 to TRBJ1-1, with D unclear. Germline V CDR1 and CDR2: SQVTM, ANQGSEA. CDR3 size: 13 residues. Trimming left V 0 bases short and J 3 bases short, with 8 bases between. The CDR3 DNA follows: TGCAGCGTTGAAGATCCAGTTTACACTGAAGCTTTCTTT. It yields the protein CSVEDPVYTEAFF.

The V call is TRBV28, the J call TRBJ2-7; tentatively, D is TRBD1 (6 bases). This CDR3 is 16 amino acids long. V lost 3 bases and J lost 0, with 15 bases in between. Germline CDR1 reads MDHEN; CDR2 reads SYDVKM. This chain's CDR3 is CASSLVGTLASYEQYF. The CDR3 DNA sequence: TGTGCCAGCAGTTTGGTGGGGACATTGGCCTCCTACGAGCAGTACTTC.

The rearrangement uses TRBV28 and TRBJ2-3; possible D gene TRBD1, 6 bases. The V and J ends lost 6 bases and 6 bases respectively, with 16 bases between them. Germline-derived CDR1 and CDR2 are MDHEN and SYDVKM. The CDR3 sequence is 14 residues long. The CDR3 DNA follows: TGTGCCAGCAGCCCGACAGGCGTTTTGGATACGCAGTATTTT. Translating gives CASSPTGVLDTQYF.

The CDR3 reads CASSLSHSGTDTQYF. In DNA, the CDR3 is TGTGCCAGCAGCTTAAGCCACTCAGGAACGGATACGCAGTATTTT. The chain recombines TRBV7-2 with TRBJ2-3, with D unclear. The germline V and J ends were trimmed by 2 bases and 6 bases, with 15 bases remaining between them. The CDR3 loop spans 15 amino acids. CDR1 SGHTA and CDR2 FQGNSA come from the germline V gene.

The V call is TRBV5-1, the J call TRBJ2-5, with 7 nucleotides matching TRBD1. CDR1 SGHRS and CDR2 YFSETQ come from the germline V gene. The V and J ends lost 4 bases and 2 bases, in that order; junction bases with no gene match: 8. CDR3 length equals 15 residues. CDR3 coding DNA: TGCGCCAGCAGCCCCAGGGGGACAAGACAAGAGACCCAGTACTTC. Its translation: CASSPRGTRQETQYF.

The genes are TRBV28 and TRBJ1-4; 11 positions match TRBD1. The CDR3 is 14 amino acids. The trim removed 4 bases at V and 7 bases at J, leaving 2 bases unmatched. Germline V gene sequence: CDR1 MDHEN, CDR2 SYDVKM. CDR3 sequence reads: CASSSGQGAEKLFF. DNA for the CDR3: TGTGCCAGCAGTTCCGGACAGGGGGCTGAAAAACTGTTTTTT. The variable domain in full, completed from reference TRBV28 and TRBJ1-4, reads DVKVTQSSRYLVKRTGEKVFLECVQDMDHENMFWYRQDPGLGLRLIYFSYDVKMKEKGDIPEGYSVSREKKERFSLILESASTNQTSMYLCASSSGQGAEKLFFGSGTQLSVL.

V is TRBV3-1 (or the pseudogene TRBV3-2) and J is TRBJ2-7, with D possibly matching TRBD2 (7 bases). V was shortened by 4 bases and J by 6 bases, with 19 bases between the two germline ends. The CDR3 is made up of 15 amino acids. Germline CDR1 reads LGHDT; CDR2 reads YNNKEL (reference sequence). In nucleotides, the CDR3 is TGTGCCAGCAGCCCTCGGGCGGGGGCGAGGGGCGAGCAGTACTTC. It codes for CASSPRAGARGEQYF.